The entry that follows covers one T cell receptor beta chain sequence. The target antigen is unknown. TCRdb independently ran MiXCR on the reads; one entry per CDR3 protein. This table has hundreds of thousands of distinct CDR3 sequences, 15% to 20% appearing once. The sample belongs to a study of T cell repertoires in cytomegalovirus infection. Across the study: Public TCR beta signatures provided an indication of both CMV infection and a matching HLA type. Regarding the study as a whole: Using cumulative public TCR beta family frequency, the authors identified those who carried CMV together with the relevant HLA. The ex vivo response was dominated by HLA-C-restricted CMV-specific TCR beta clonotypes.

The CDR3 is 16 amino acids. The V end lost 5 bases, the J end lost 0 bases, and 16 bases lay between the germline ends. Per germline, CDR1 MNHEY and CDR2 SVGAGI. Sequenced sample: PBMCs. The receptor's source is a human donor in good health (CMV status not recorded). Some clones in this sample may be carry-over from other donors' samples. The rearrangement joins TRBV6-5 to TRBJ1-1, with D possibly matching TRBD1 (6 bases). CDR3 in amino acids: CASSPRSGGLNTEAFF. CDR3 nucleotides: TGTGCCAGCAGTCCCCGTTCCGGGGGGCTGAACACTGAAGCTTTCTTT.